This T cell receptor (beta chain) was identified in a study of T cells in tuberculosis. At the level of the study: Sequenced TCRs come from CD1B-GMM tetramer-binding T cells. Study observations and caveats: Classification accuracy was roughly 87% (AUROC approximately 0.89) with the GMM-specific repertoire. GMM-specific TCRs were nearer to active tuberculosis alpha repertoires, suggesting expansion.

Libraries were prepared by immunoSEQ multiplex PCR; TCRdb keeps only in-frame clonotypes and omits some of them. The sample includes approximately 31,000 clones, around 95% of them seen just once. The CDR3 has 14 residues. Deletions cut 3 bases from V and 1 base from J, with 10 bases between. Germline lookup yields CDR1 SGHRS and CDR2 YFSETQ. To note about this clone: Antigen unknown.

Tuberculin skin test and IGRA determined adolescents' latent tuberculosis status at entry. Sample: PBMCs. This clonotype was sampled from a donor between 10 and 35 years old with latent tuberculosis or without tuberculosis infection. The V gene is TRBV5-1, the J gene TRBJ1-1, with no clear D. The CDR3 protein is CASSSREKNTEAFF. DNA of the CDR3: TGCGCCAGCAGCTCTCGGGAAAAGAACACTGAAGCTTTCTTT.